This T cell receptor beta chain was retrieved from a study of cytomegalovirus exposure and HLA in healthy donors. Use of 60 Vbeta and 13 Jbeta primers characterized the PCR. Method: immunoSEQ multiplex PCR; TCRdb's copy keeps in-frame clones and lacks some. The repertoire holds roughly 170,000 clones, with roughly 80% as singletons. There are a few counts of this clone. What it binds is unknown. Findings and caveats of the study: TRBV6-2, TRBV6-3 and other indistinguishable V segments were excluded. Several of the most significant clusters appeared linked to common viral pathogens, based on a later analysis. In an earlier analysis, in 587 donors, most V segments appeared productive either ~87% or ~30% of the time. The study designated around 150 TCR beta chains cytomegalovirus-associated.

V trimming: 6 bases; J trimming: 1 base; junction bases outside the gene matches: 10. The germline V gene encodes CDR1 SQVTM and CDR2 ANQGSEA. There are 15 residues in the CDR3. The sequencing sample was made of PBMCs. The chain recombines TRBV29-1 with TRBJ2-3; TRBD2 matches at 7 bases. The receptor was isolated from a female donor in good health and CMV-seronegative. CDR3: CSVEGGVWGTDTQYF. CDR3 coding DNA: TGCAGCGTCGAGGGAGGGGTTTGGGGCACAGATACGCAGTATTTT.